The following is a T cell receptor beta chain sequence with its context. Antigen specificity is unknown. This sample is part of a study of shared clonotypes between healthy human individuals. Study-wide context: Those who served as donors were a couple of women and a few men between the ages of 18 and 49.

The study's findings and limits: Sampling covered nothing but blood. Tissue TCR repertoires likely differ from those found in blood.

Some clones are missing from TCRdb's copy, which holds only in-frame ones; the method was immunoSEQ multiplex PCR. Of hundreds of thousands of clones in the sample, less than 80% were seen once. With 0 bases removed from V and 3 bases from J, the gap between germline ends came to 7 bases. Germline CDR1 is SGHRS and CDR2 is YFSETQ. This CDR3 region has 13 residues. Sequencing input: PBMCs. The origin of this receptor is a woman aged 40 to 55 in good health. Some clones in this sample may be carry-over from other donors' samples. V gene TRBV5-1 combines with J gene TRBJ2-7; no clear D gene. The CDR3 here is CASSLDPNYEQYF. CDR3 sequence (DNA): TGCGCCAGCAGCTTGGACCCTAACTACGAGCAGTACTTC.